The 2 T cell receptor beta chains in this list originate from one sample, sequenced in a study of OX40 agonist ivuxolimab in advanced cancers. Method: immunoSEQ multiplex PCR; TCRdb's copy keeps in-frame clones and lacks some. The sample holds 90,000 to 100,000 clones, roughly 83% seen once. The material sequenced was CD4+ or CD8+ T cells sorted from blood, taken in a trial of the OX40 agonist ivuxolimab. Receptors originate from an adult with an advanced solid tumor such as melanoma, head and neck, liver or kidney cancer.

The rearrangement joins TRBV4-1 to TRBJ2-5; the match to TRBD1 covers 9 bases. The length of the CDR3 is 15 residues. Germline CDR1 is MGHRA and CDR2 is YSYEKL. Trimming removed 4 bases from V and 4 bases from J; junction bases left unmatched: 7. CDR3: CASSRSGTGLETQYF. The CDR3 bases are TGCGCCAGCAGCCGATCCGGGACAGGGCTAGAGACCCAGTACTTC.

The V and J genes are TRBV28 and TRBJ2-7, with 9 bases that match TRBD1. Germline V gives CDR1 MDHEN, CDR2 SYDVKM. The CDR3 consists of 14 residues. J gave up 3 bases and V 4 bases, and 4 bases lay outside the gene matches. This CDR3 is CASSSSGQGYEQYF. The CDR3 DNA is TGTGCCAGCAGTTCCTCGGGACAGGGCTACGAGCAGTACTTC.